This T cell receptor beta chain was captured by sequencing in a study of CD8+ T cells in alopecia areata. TCR sequencing used cDNA made by reverse transcription of extracted RNA. Produced via immunoSEQ multiplex PCR; TCRdb's table is partial and in-frame only. This sample yields some 150,000 clones, of which 86% are seen a single time; about 13% belongs to the top ten. Treatment meaning: oral pan-JAK inhibitor, 5-10 mg twice daily. On this clone itself: One end of the junction does not line up with germline, which may come from a read error.

The specimen comprised CD8+ T cells sorted from blood, sampled at week 4, from a patient treated with tofacitinib. The TCR sequence derives from a human donor with alopecia areata.

CDR3 protein: CASSFRTSGQETQYF. The CDR3 DNA sequence: TGTGCTAGCAGCTTCAGGACTAGCGGCCAAGAGACCCAGTACTTC. V usage is TRBV7-7 and J usage is TRBJ2-5, with TRBD2 identical over 10 bases. This CDR3 is built from 15 residues. Germline V gene lookup returns CDR1 SSHAT and CDR2 FNYEAQ (reference sequence).